Each of the 13 T cell receptor beta chains below was sequenced from the same sample in a study of identical twins. Each CDR3 protein gets one entry after TCRdb re-called the 5' RACE reads with MiXCR. The profile shows fewer than 800,000 distinct CDR3 sequences, 7% to 7.5% of them singletons. This sample was shared with a second study, whose subject was yellow fever vaccine responses in identical twins.

The sample taken for sequencing was PBMCs. The source of these receptors is a woman in her late teens or twenties in good health.

This clonotype was observed a few times. The chain joins TRBV9 to TRBJ2-7, with D uncertain. Germline V lookup: CDR1 SGDLS, CDR2 YYNGEE. The CDR3 consists of 11 residues. V lost 3 bases to trimming and J lost 0 bases, with 1 base between them. Here the CDR3 DNA reads TGTGCCAGCAGCGCCTCCTACGAGCAGTACGTC. Amino acids: CASSASYEQYV.

This clonotype has just a few counts. The CDR3: CSAQNAVPPDEQFF. In DNA form, the CDR3 reads TGCAGTGCTCAGAACGCGGTCCCACCGGATGAGCAGTTCTTC. V is TRBV20-1 and J is TRBJ2-1; no reliable D call. The germline gives CDR1 DFQATT, CDR2 SNEGSKA (reference sequence). The CDR3 spans 14 residues. Trimming left V 5 bases short and J 8 bases short, with 19 bases between.

The gene calls are TRBV7-2 and TRBJ1-2; D perhaps matches TRBD1 (6 bases). This CDR3 contains 15 residues. V lost 6 bases, J lost 4 bases, and 18 bases lay in between. The germline gives CDR1 SGHTA, CDR2 FQGNSA. This chain's CDR3 is CASRAGRRDIYGYTF. CDR3 DNA: TGTGCCAGCAGAGCGGGGAGGCGGGACATCTATGGCTACACCTTC.

This clonotype was observed many times. The V and J genes are TRBV12-3 or TRBV12-4 and TRBJ2-2; D is unclear. The CDR3 is made up of 13 amino acids. V shed 4 bases and J shed 5 bases, with 8 bases lying between them. The CDR3 nucleotides are TGTGCCAGCAGTTGGGGTTGGACCGGGGAGCTGTTTTTT. Its translation is CASSWGWTGELFF.

There are many counts of this clonotype. This rearrangement joins TRBV24-1 to TRBJ2-2; D gene unclear. V was cut by 3 bases and J by 5 bases, with 9 bases left in between. The germline CDR1 and CDR2 sequences are KGHDR and SFDVKD. This CDR3 is built from 14 residues. CDR3 DNA: TGTGCCACCAGTGATCCCTCCAGAACCGGGGAGCTGTTTTTT. Translation: CATSDPSRTGELFF.

This clonotype was seen repeatedly, ten times or more. This chain connects TRBV12-3 or TRBV12-4 to TRBJ1-5; TRBD1 matches at 7 bases. V was clipped by 5 bases and J by 6 bases; unmatched bases: 4. This CDR3 comprises 13 residues. The DNA for the CDR3 is TGTGCCAGCAGTGCAGGGGGGAGTCAGCCCCAGCATTTT. Protein product: CASSAGGSQPQHF.

This clonotype was observed a handful of times. This rearrangement joins TRBV7-9 to TRBJ2-1, with D perhaps matching TRBD2 (8 bases). Trimming cost V 5 bases and J 4 bases, with 18 bases left between them. CDR1 is SEHNR and CDR2 is FQNEAQ in the germline V gene (reference sequence). This CDR3 contains 16 residues. CDR3 sequence reads: CASSTGGGQRYNEQFF. Here the CDR3 DNA reads TGTGCCAGCAGCACCGGGGGGGGACAGAGATACAATGAGCAGTTCTTC. The full variable domain, in which reference TRBV7-9 and TRBJ2-1 provide the parts outside the CDR3, is DTGVSQNPRHKITKRGQNVTFRCDPISEHNRLYWYRQTLGQGPEFLTYFQNEAQLEKSRLLSDRFSAERPKGSFSTLEIQRTEQGDSAMYLCASSTGGGQRYNEQFFGPGTRLTVL.

There are many counts of this clonotype. The chain links TRBV5-1 to TRBJ1-6; possible D gene TRBD1, 5 bases. This CDR3 region has 13 residues. The V end was cut by 4 bases, the J end by 10 bases, with 12 bases between. CDR1 SGHRS and CDR2 YFSETQ come from the germline V gene. The CDR3 sequence: CASSPDRDSPLHF. In DNA, the CDR3 is TGCGCCAGCAGCCCAGACAGAGACTCACCCCTCCACTTT.

There are many counts of this clonotype. The rearrangement joins TRBV25-1 to TRBJ2-3; 7 bases fit TRBD1. The germline CDR1 and CDR2 sequences are MGHDK and SYGVNS. This CDR3 region has 14 residues. V gave up 5 bases and J gave up 2 bases; unmatched junction bases: 4. CDR3 DNA sequence: TGTGCCAGCAGTCACAGGGGTGACACAGATACGCAGTATTTT. Protein: CASSHRGDTDTQYF.

A few counts support this clonotype. The gene calls are TRBV29-1 and TRBJ2-5, with D possibly matching TRBD1 (5 bases). CDR1 is SQVTM and CDR2 is ANQGSEA in the germline V gene. CDR3 length: 12 amino acids. Trimming pared 2 bases from V and 5 bases from J, leaving 9 bases between. The CDR3 DNA reads TGCAGCGTTGAACAGGGTTCGGAGACCCAGTACTTC. Its protein product is CSVEQGSETQYF.

This sequence joins TRBV20-1 and TRBJ2-7, with a tentative D call TRBD2 (5 bases). The CDR3 has 14 residues. Deletions cut 0 bases from V and 4 bases from J, with 13 bases between. Germline CDR1 and CDR2: DFQATT and SNEGSKA (reference sequence). The chain's CDR3 is CSARDGETTYEQYV. DNA of the CDR3: TGCAGTGCTAGAGATGGGGAGACTACGTACGAGCAGTACGTC.

The V gene is TRBV20-1, the J gene TRBJ1-2, with 8 bases identical to TRBD1. CDR3 length equals 15 residues. Losses at the gene ends were 3 bases for V and 0 bases for J; bases not matched to a gene: 6. The germline V gene has CDR1 DFQATT and CDR2 SNEGSKA (reference sequence). DNA for the CDR3: TGCAGTGCTAGGCCGGGACAGGCCTCTAACTATGGCTACACCTTC. Translation gives CSARPGQASNYGYTF.

The V gene is TRBV7-9, the J gene TRBJ2-5; no firm D call. V shed 5 bases and J shed 2 bases, with 9 bases lying between them. Germline CDR1 reads SEHNR; CDR2 reads FQNEAQ (reference sequence). The CDR3 consists of 13 residues. The CDR3 DNA reads as TGTGCCAGCAGCATCATGAGTCAAGAGACCCAGTACTTC. Translation: CASSIMSQETQYF.